The 29 T cell receptor beta chains given below trace back to one sample, sequenced in a study of T-cell reconstitution after alpha-beta-depleted transplantation in children. Researchers prepared the TCRbeta library using unique molecular identifiers, the study reports. TCRdb used MiXCR to reprocess the PCR reads, holding one entry per CDR3 protein. The repertoire consists of 500,000 to 600,000 distinct CDR3 sequences, with 18% occurring once and the leading ten covering more than 2.5%. Sequenced material: PBMCs from the stem cell graft donor, taken from the stem cell graft. These receptors originate from a human donor who donated a stem cell graft to a child with acute lymphoblastic leukemia.

This chain connects TRBV4-1 to TRBJ2-1; the match to TRBD2 covers 8 bases. Germline trimming cut 4 bases from V and 6 bases from J; bases unmatched to any gene: 11. The length of the CDR3 is 16 residues. Germline assignment: CDR1 MGHRA and CDR2 YSYEKL. Written as DNA, the CDR3 is TGCGCCAGCAGCCCGTTGGCGGGAGGAAAAGGCAATGAGCAGTTCTTC. It codes for CASSPLAGGKGNEQFF.

The V call is TRBV9, the J call TRBJ2-7, with D maybe TRBD2 (6 bases). The CDR3 has 15 residues. V lost 3 bases and J lost 2, with 15 bases in between. Germline values: CDR1 SGDLS, CDR2 YYNGEE. As DNA, the CDR3 is TGTGCCAGCAGCGCCGCCGGGGGAAACCCCTACGAGCAGTACTTC. Translating gives CASSAAGGNPYEQYF.

CDR3 amino acids: CASSMGLDAGGYTF. The CDR3 region has the DNA TGTGCCAGTAGTATGGGTCTGGACGCGGGAGGCTACACCTTC. This chain connects TRBV19 to TRBJ1-2; no firm D call. Per germline, CDR1 LNHDA and CDR2 SQIVND (reference sequence). CDR3 length: 14 residues. The V end was cut by 3 bases, the J end by 8 bases, with 16 bases between.

This clonotype has a handful of counts. This chain uses TRBV6-6 with TRBJ1-5; no clear D. This CDR3 spans 12 amino acids. Germline lookup yields CDR1 MNHNY and CDR2 SVGAGI (reference sequence). The V and J ends lost 0 bases and 6 bases respectively, with 3 bases between them. The CDR3 DNA sequence: TGTGCCAGCAGTTACTCAGGTCAGCCCCAGCATTTT. This codes for CASSYSGQPQHF.

The DNA for the CDR3 is TGTGCCTGGAGACTAGCGGGAACGGCTTCGCAGTTCTTC. Translated: CAWRLAGTASQFF. This chain joins TRBV30 and TRBJ2-1, with 10 positions matching TRBD2. After removal of 3 bases from V and 12 bases from J, the junction contained 8 bases not matched to a gene. CDR1 and CDR2 (germline): GTSNPN, SVGIG (reference sequence). The CDR3 contains 13 residues.

This clonotype was observed a few times. The V and J genes are TRBV5-1 and TRBJ1-1; TRBD1 might be the D (5 bases). CDR3 length: 16 residues. Trimming pared 4 bases from V and 4 bases from J, leaving 20 bases between. Per germline, CDR1 SGHRS and CDR2 YFSETQ. CDR3 DNA: TGCGCCAGCAGCGTAGAGGGGTTCCCGACGATCACTGAAGCTTTCTTT. As protein: CASSVEGFPTITEAFF. The complete variable domain, with remaining parts taken from reference TRBV5-1 and TRBJ1-1, reads KAGVTQTPRYLIKTRGQQVTLSCSPISGHRSVSWYQQTPGQGLQFLFEYFSETQRNKGNFPGRFSGRQFSNSRSEMNVSTLELGDSALYLCASSVEGFPTITEAFFGQGTRLTVV.

J is TRBJ2-7 and V is TRBV11-1; D perhaps matches TRBD2 (6 bases). The germline CDR1 and CDR2 sequences are SGHAT and FQDESV (reference sequence). The CDR3 has 15 residues. Trimming shortened V by 5 bases and J by 3 bases, and 17 bases separated the two germline ends. Here the CDR3 reads CASSRPGGVDYEQYF. CDR3 coding DNA: TGTGCCAGCAGCCGTCCCGGGGGAGTCGACTACGAGCAGTACTTC.

V gene TRBV7-2 combines with J gene TRBJ2-3; D might be TRBD2 (6 bases). CDR3 size: 14 residues. V shed 8 bases and J shed 0 bases, with 12 bases lying between them. Germline V gene data show CDR1 as SGHTA and CDR2 as FQGNSA. The CDR3 sequence is CASLRGFSTDTQYF. CDR3 nucleotides: TGTGCCAGCCTACGGGGGTTCAGCACAGATACGCAGTATTTT.

This clonotype was counted a few times. The rearrangement links TRBV6-5 to TRBJ2-1; 11 nucleotides align to TRBD2. The CDR3 has 13 amino acids. Per the germline V gene, CDR1 is MNHEY and CDR2 is SVGAGI. The ends lost 4 bases at V and 9 bases at J; junction bases unmatched: 2. The CDR3 reads CASSSSGRREQFF. The DNA for the CDR3 is TGTGCCAGCAGTTCTAGCGGGAGGCGTGAGCAGTTCTTC.

In this sample, this clonotype turned up a few times. V and J are TRBV5-1 and TRBJ2-1, with 7 bases matching TRBD2. The germline CDR1 and CDR2 sequences are SGHRS and YFSETQ. The CDR3 is 16 residues long. The V segment lost 0 bases and the J segment 8 bases; nucleotides outside the gene matches: 11. As DNA, the CDR3 is TGCGCCAGCAGCTTGGAGTTGCCGGGAGGTTTAGATGAGCAGTTCTTC. It translates to CASSLELPGGLDEQFF. Variable domain in full (rest from reference TRBV5-1 and TRBJ2-1): KAGVTQTPRYLIKTRGQQVTLSCSPISGHRSVSWYQQTPGQGLQFLFEYFSETQRNKGNFPGRFSGRQFSNSRSEMNVSTLELGDSALYLCASSLELPGGLDEQFFGPGTRLTVL.

The chain is built from TRBV6-5 and TRBJ2-1; 7 bases match TRBD2. V shed 1 base and J 3 bases; nucleotides not matched to a gene: 9. Germline loops: CDR1 MNHEY, CDR2 SVGAGI. CDR3 length equals 17 residues. The CDR3 is CASSYYRPGTIYNEQFF. The CDR3 nucleotides are TGTGCCAGCAGTTACTACCGTCCAGGGACTATCTACAATGAGCAGTTCTTC.

This clonotype has a handful of counts. The CDR3 spells CASRRGITDTQYF. CDR3 bases: TGTGCCAGCAGGAGGGGGATCACAGATACGCAGTATTTT. J is TRBJ2-3 and V is TRBV7-9, with D tentatively TRBD1 (6 bases). Deletions cut 6 bases from V and 2 bases from J, with 9 bases between. Germline CDR1 is SEHNR and CDR2 is FQNEAQ (reference sequence). The CDR3 totals 13 residues.

This clonotype appeared a few times. The J gene is TRBJ1-2, the V gene TRBV5-5, with 10 bases matching TRBD1. With V trimmed by 0 bases and J by 2 bases, 7 bases remained unmatched. The CDR3 has 17 amino acids. Germline V gene lookup returns CDR1 SGHKS and CDR2 YYEKEE (reference sequence). This CDR3 reads CASSLEGTGAYNYGYTF. CDR3 bases: TGTGCCAGCAGCTTGGAAGGGACAGGGGCATACAACTATGGCTACACCTTC.

The chain joins TRBV4-1 to TRBJ2-7; D is ambiguous. Per the germline V gene, CDR1 is MGHRA and CDR2 is YSYEKL. The CDR3 runs 14 residues. Trimming removed 0 bases from V and 3 bases from J, with 9 bases in between. The CDR3 here is CASSQDAEYYEQYF. For the CDR3, the DNA is TGCGCCAGCAGCCAAGATGCCGAATACTACGAGCAGTACTTC.

The chain has TRBV5-1 and TRBJ2-4, with 8 bases matching TRBD1. This CDR3 contains 18 residues. Germline assignment: CDR1 SGHRS and CDR2 YFSETQ. V was pared by 7 bases and J by 0 bases, with 15 bases of the junction left unmatched. The CDR3 DNA reads TGCGCCAGCCGTGAGACAGGGGAGTCTTCGGCAGCCAAAAACATTCAGTACTTC. Its protein is CASRETGESSAAKNIQYF.

This clonotype was counted a few times. The chain employs TRBV5-1 and TRBJ2-1, with 8 positions matching TRBD2. With 0 bases clipped from V and 5 bases from J, the junction kept 10 bases outside the gene matches. The CDR3 covers 17 residues. The germline V gene encodes CDR1 SGHRS and CDR2 YFSETQ. This CDR3 reads CASSLVGVSGINNEQFF. In nucleotides, the CDR3 is TGCGCCAGCAGCTTGGTAGGGGTTAGCGGGATAAACAATGAGCAGTTCTTC.

The genes are TRBV3-1 and TRBJ1-2; no clear D gene. Trimming shortened V by 0 bases and J by 6 bases, and 11 bases separated the two germline ends. CDR1 and CDR2 from the germline V gene are LGHDT and YNNKEL (reference sequence). The CDR3 extends over 14 amino acids. The CDR3 region has the DNA TGTGCCAGCAGCCAAGATCCGGAGGAGAATGGCTACACCTTC. The encoded protein is CASSQDPEENGYTF.

The rearrangement uses TRBV14 and TRBJ2-7; possible D gene TRBD1, 9 bases. Trimming left V 6 bases short and J 1 base short, with 25 bases between. The CDR3 extends over 18 amino acids. Germline V gene lookup returns CDR1 SGHDN and CDR2 FVKESK. The CDR3 protein is CASRRTGENSGRSYEQYF. The CDR3 DNA follows: TGTGCCAGCAGGCGGACAGGGGAGAACAGCGGGAGATCCTACGAGCAGTACTTC. The full variable domain, its missing parts supplied by reference TRBV14 and TRBJ2-7, is EAGVTQFPSHSVIEKGQTVTLRCDPISGHDNLYWYRRVMGKEIKFLLHFVKESKQDESGMPNNRFLAERTGGTYSTLKVQPAELEDSGVYFCASRRTGENSGRSYEQYFGPGTRLTVT.

This chain uses TRBV6-5 with TRBJ2-5, with 12 bases identical to TRBD2. Germline-derived CDR1 and CDR2 are MNHEY and SVGAGI. V lost 0 bases, J lost 1 base, and 6 bases stayed unmatched. The CDR3 spans 18 residues. The CDR3: CASSYSRLAGGTQETQYF. The CDR3 nucleotides are TGTGCCAGCAGTTACTCGCGCCTAGCGGGAGGGACCCAAGAGACCCAGTACTTC.

This chain connects TRBV13 to TRBJ2-4, with TRBD1 matching over 8 bases. There are 15 residues in the CDR3. The germline V gene encodes CDR1 PRHDT and CDR2 FYEKMQ (reference sequence). Unmatched junction bases numbered 4, after V lost 5 bases and J lost 1 base. Here the CDR3 DNA reads TGTGCCAGCAGCCCGACAGGGGAGGCCAAAAACATTCAGTACTTC. Translation: CASSPTGEAKNIQYF.

A few counts support this clonotype. The J gene is TRBJ2-7, the V gene TRBV29-1, with 8 bases lining up with TRBD2. The CDR3 is made up of 16 amino acids. The V and J ends lost 1 base and 2 bases, in that order; junction bases with no gene match: 10. Germline loops: CDR1 SQVTM, CDR2 ANQGSEA. In DNA form, the CDR3 reads TGCAGCGTTGAAGCACGAACTAGCGGTTCGACCTACGAGCAGTACTTC. Its translation is CSVEARTSGSTYEQYF.

The V call is TRBV12-3 or TRBV12-4, the J call TRBJ2-1, with D hard to call. The CDR3 spans 12 residues. Trimming cost V 3 bases and J 10 bases, with 10 bases left between them. The CDR3 reads CASSFNKIEQFF. The CDR3 DNA is TGTGCCAGCAGTTTTAACAAGATAGAGCAGTTCTTC.

This clonotype was seen only a few times. The chain has TRBV5-1 and TRBJ1-3; no reliable D call. The CDR3 extends over 13 amino acids. The V end lost 8 bases, the J end lost 4 bases, and 13 bases lay between the germline ends. CDR1 and CDR2 (germline): SGHRS, YFSETQ. The CDR3 sequence: CASTDGMGNTIYF. The DNA for the CDR3 is TGCGCCAGTACGGACGGAATGGGAAACACCATATATTTT.

This rearrangement joins TRBV20-1 to TRBJ2-3, with D maybe TRBD2 (6 bases). Germline V gene lookup returns CDR1 DFQATT and CDR2 SNEGSKA (reference sequence). Trimming removed 0 bases from V and 5 bases from J, with 15 bases in between. The CDR3 totals 15 residues. In DNA, the CDR3 is TGCAGTGCTAGAGATCCGCGGGATCTTGTAGATACGCAGTATTTT. Translating gives CSARDPRDLVDTQYF.

The rearrangement links TRBV25-1 to TRBJ2-5, with 12 bases matching TRBD1. This CDR3 contains 16 residues. Trimming took 4 bases from V and 5 from J; bases not matched to a gene: 8. The germline V gene has CDR1 MGHDK and CDR2 SYGVNS. The CDR3 sequence: CASSGWGQGASETQYF. DNA for the CDR3: TGTGCCAGCAGTGGTTGGGGACAGGGGGCGTCGGAGACCCAGTACTTC.

This chain joins TRBV18 and TRBJ2-7; 7 nucleotides line up with TRBD2. The ends lost 1 base at V and 6 bases at J; junction bases unmatched: 6. Per germline, CDR1 KGHSH and CDR2 LQKENI. The CDR3 contains 14 residues. CDR3 sequence: CASSPRAGVSEQYF. Here the CDR3 DNA reads TGTGCCAGCTCACCACGGGCGGGAGTATCCGAGCAGTACTTC.

This clonotype was observed a few times. The chain combines TRBV29-1 with TRBJ2-1; a weak D match, TRBD2 (6 bases). Trimming took 4 bases from V and 4 from J, leaving 23 bases between them. Germline CDR1 SQVTM, CDR2 ANQGSEA. The CDR3 spans 17 residues. Here the CDR3 reads CSVVGVGMSGGYNEQFF. CDR3 sequence (DNA): TGCAGCGTTGTGGGGGTGGGGATGAGCGGAGGGTACAATGAGCAGTTCTTC.

This clonotype was counted a few times. The chain recombines TRBV3-1 with TRBJ1-2, with unresolved D. Per the germline V gene, CDR1 is LGHDT and CDR2 is YNNKEL (reference sequence). With 1 base removed from V and 5 bases from J, the gap between germline ends came to 11 bases. This CDR3 contains 14 residues. The CDR3 loop reads CASSQVGDFYGYTF. Written as DNA, the CDR3 is TGTGCCAGCAGCCAAGTCGGAGACTTTTATGGCTACACCTTC.

The chain employs TRBV9 and TRBJ1-2, with 7 bases lining up with TRBD1. The trim removed 0 bases at V and 0 bases at J, leaving 5 bases unmatched. The CDR3 runs 16 residues. Germline loops: CDR1 SGDLS, CDR2 YYNGEE. CDR3 residues: CASSVGKGAPNYGYTF. The CDR3 nucleotides read TGTGCCAGCAGCGTAGGGAAGGGGGCACCTAACTATGGCTACACCTTC.